A single sample gave rise to the 26 T cell receptor beta chains below, sequenced in a study of blood T cell repertoires in COVID-19. Libraries were prepared by immunoSEQ multiplex PCR; TCRdb keeps only in-frame clonotypes and omits some of them. The data hold 150,000 or so clones, with around 84% observed a single time. The source material was PBMCs or T cells enriched from blood (not recorded which). All receptors come from a man aged 35 to 55 who had recovered from COVID-19.

The chain employs TRBV21-1 and TRBJ2-2; the D segment call TRBD1 is taken from the table without a DNA check. TRBV21-1 is a listed pseudogene. The CDR3 is made up of 14 amino acids. The CDR3 DNA is TGTGCCAGGAGACAGGGCCCGAACACCGGGGAGCTGTTTTTT. Translation: CARRQGPNTGELFF.

Comments on this clone: Other DNA sequences in this specimen translate into the identical CDR3. The genes are TRBV6-5 and TRBJ1-1, with TRBD1 matching over 7 bases. Unmatched junction bases numbered 4, after V lost 6 bases and J lost 3 bases. Germline assignment: CDR1 MNHEY and CDR2 SVGAGI. This CDR3 has 13 amino acids. The CDR3 region is CASSLDRDTEAFF. The CDR3 DNA reads TGTGCCAGCAGCCTCGACAGGGACACTGAAGCTTTCTTT.

This sequence joins TRBV4-1 and TRBJ2-7, with 10 bases matching TRBD2. Trimming removed 0 bases from V and 3 bases from J; junction bases left unmatched: 2. The CDR3 is 15 amino acids. Germline CDR1 and CDR2: MGHRA and YSYEKL. The CDR3 reads CASSQESGGGYEQYF. DNA for the CDR3: TGCGCCAGCAGCCAAGAGAGCGGGGGGGGCTACGAGCAGTACTTC.

The V call is TRBV7-9, the J call TRBJ2-7, with 11 positions matching TRBD2. The germline gives CDR1 SEHNR, CDR2 FQNEAQ (reference sequence). The CDR3 runs 14 residues. The trim removed 7 bases at V and 2 bases at J, leaving 4 bases unmatched. This CDR3 is CASTYSGGAYEQYF. The CDR3 region has the DNA TGTGCCAGCACCTATAGCGGGGGGGCCTACGAGCAGTACTTC. Complete variable domain (other parts from reference TRBV7-9 and TRBJ2-7): DTGVSQNPRHKITKRGQNVTFRCDPISEHNRLYWYRQTLGQGPEFLTYFQNEAQLEKSRLLSDRFSAERPKGSFSTLEIQRTEQGDSAMYLCASTYSGGAYEQYFGPGTRLTVT.

V is TRBV20-1 and J is TRBJ2-5, with 14 bases aligning to TRBD2. Germline V CDR1 and CDR2: DFQATT, SNEGSKA (reference sequence). This CDR3 has 14 amino acids. V gave up 3 bases and J gave up 5 bases; unmatched junction bases: 2. CDR3 nucleotide sequence: TGCAGTGCTAGTAGACTAGCGGGGGGGGAGACCCAGTACTTC. Translating gives CSASRLAGGETQYF.

The chain has TRBV10-3 and TRBJ2-7; a weak D match, TRBD1 (6 bases). CDR3 length: 16 amino acids. In germline, CDR1 is ENHRY, CDR2 SYGVKD. Trimming stripped 4 bases from V and 0 bases from J, with 16 bases between. The CDR3 protein is CAISGDPGAGSYEQYV. Written as DNA, the CDR3 is TGTGCCATCAGTGGGGACCCAGGGGCTGGCTCCTACGAGCAGTACGTC.

The chain uses TRBV7-3 and TRBJ2-3, with D hard to call. This CDR3 region has 13 residues. Germline V gene lookup returns CDR1 SGHTA and CDR2 FQGTGA. Trimming stripped 5 bases from V and 2 bases from J, with 8 bases between. Here the CDR3 DNA reads TGTGCCAGCAGCGAGACATACACAGATACGCAGTATTTT. This translates into CASSETYTDTQYF.

The rearrangement links TRBV12-3 or TRBV12-4 to TRBJ1-2; no clear D gene. V was clipped by 4 bases and J by 6 bases, with 9 bases between them. This CDR3 spans 12 amino acids. The CDR3 protein is CASSSGSDGYTF. The CDR3 DNA sequence: TGTGCCAGCAGTTCTGGGAGTGATGGCTACACCTTC.

The rearrangement links TRBV25-1 to TRBJ1-3, with D uncertain. Trimming shortened V by 8 bases and J by 0 bases, and 14 bases separated the two germline ends. Germline CDR1 is MGHDK and CDR2 is SYGVNS. The CDR3 runs 15 residues. This chain's CDR3 is CASSQAGNSGNTIYF. DNA for the CDR3: TGTGCCAGCTCACAAGCCGGGAACTCTGGAAACACCATATATTTT.

This clone was detected only a few times. V gene TRBV5-1 combines with J gene TRBJ1-2; D is perhaps TRBD1 (6 bases). CDR1 and CDR2 from the germline V gene are SGHRS and YFSETQ. V was shortened by 4 bases and J by 3 bases, with 13 bases between the two germline ends. CDR3 length: 14 amino acids. The CDR3 sequence: CASSAQGIDYGYTF. CDR3 DNA: TGCGCCAGCAGCGCACAGGGTATCGACTATGGCTACACCTTC.

V gene TRBV25-1 combines with J gene TRBJ1-2, with 8 bases identical to TRBD1. CDR1 and CDR2 (germline): MGHDK, SYGVNS. V lost 5 bases to trimming and J lost 7 bases; unmatched junction nucleotides: 9. This CDR3 comprises 14 residues. The CDR3 region is CASSTQGAIAGYTF. The CDR3 DNA follows: TGTGCCAGCAGTACTCAGGGGGCTATCGCTGGCTACACCTTC.

The V and J genes are TRBV19 and TRBJ1-6; TRBD1 matches at 10 bases. The ends lost 4 bases at V and 10 bases at J; junction bases unmatched: 7. The CDR3 contains 15 residues. Per germline, CDR1 LNHDA and CDR2 SQIVND (reference sequence). The CDR3 here is CASSRGTGDTSPLHF. In DNA form, the CDR3 reads TGTGCCAGTAGTAGGGGGACAGGGGACACCTCACCCCTCCACTTT.

The chain combines TRBV2 with TRBJ1-1; 7 nucleotides agree with TRBD1. The germline CDR1 and CDR2 sequences are SNHLY and FYNNEI. The junction had 8 bases not matched to a gene; V was cut back by 6 bases and J by 1 base. This CDR3 is 15 amino acids long. The CDR3 here is CASRELGQKNTEAFF. In nucleotides, the CDR3 is TGTGCCAGCAGGGAACTGGGACAGAAGAACACTGAAGCTTTCTTT.

The V gene is TRBV2, the J gene TRBJ2-5, with D perhaps TRBD1 (5 bases). Germline CDR1 is SNHLY and CDR2 is FYNNEI. This CDR3 is 15 amino acids long. V was shortened by 7 bases and J by 2 bases, with 17 bases between the two germline ends. CDR3 region: CASTGQGYIQETQYF. As DNA, the CDR3 is TGTGCCAGCACCGGCCAGGGCTATATTCAAGAGACCCAGTACTTC.

The rearrangement joins TRBV2 to TRBJ1-3, with D possibly being TRBD1 (6 bases). The germline V and J ends were trimmed by 2 bases and 2 bases, with 13 bases remaining between them. Germline V gives CDR1 SNHLY, CDR2 FYNNEI. The CDR3 runs 16 residues. In nucleotides, the CDR3 is TGTGCCAGCAGTGAATGGGGGGGGCATACTGGAAACACCATATATTTT. Translating it yields CASSEWGGHTGNTIYF.

V is TRBV3-1 (or the pseudogene TRBV3-2) and J is TRBJ2-2; 9 bases line up with TRBD1. The ends lost 4 bases at V and 5 bases at J; junction bases unmatched: 5. The CDR3 runs to 15 residues. Germline V CDR1 and CDR2: LGHDT, YNNKEL (reference sequence). The CDR3 DNA is TGTGCCAGCAGCCTCGGGACAGGGCATACCGGGGAGCTGTTTTTT. Encoded protein: CASSLGTGHTGELFF.

The chain has TRBV19 and TRBJ1-1, with TRBD1 identical over 7 bases. Germline CDR1 is LNHDA and CDR2 is SQIVND (reference sequence). V trimming: 6 bases; J trimming: 2 bases; junction bases outside the gene matches: 6. CDR3 length equals 14 residues. CDR3 bases: TGTGCCAGTAGACCCCGACAGGGCAACACTGAAGCTTTCTTT. It translates to CASRPRQGNTEAFF.

The chain combines TRBV2 with TRBJ2-7, with D unclear. This CDR3 contains 17 residues. Germline V CDR1 and CDR2: SNHLY, FYNNEI. The ends were cut back, 2 bases at V and 3 bases at J, with 20 bases in the middle. The CDR3 nucleotides are TGTGCCAGCAGTGAACGGTTACGCGGTCGATCTATCTACGAGCAGTACGTC. Protein sequence: CASSERLRGRSIYEQYV.

The chain joins TRBV3-1 (or the pseudogene TRBV3-2) to TRBJ2-5, with TRBD2 identical over 8 bases. This CDR3 region has 15 residues. CDR1 is LGHDT, CDR2 YNNKEL, per germline (reference sequence). V was pared by 1 base and J by 5 bases, with 6 bases of the junction left unmatched. In DNA, the CDR3 is TGTGCCAGCAGCCAAGCGGGGGGGCTAGGGGAGACCCAGTACTTC. It codes for CASSQAGGLGETQYF.

The DNA of the CDR3 is TGTGCCAGCAGCTTGGGAATCGGAGACACCATATATTTT. Encoded protein: CASSLGIGDTIYF. The V call is TRBV5-8, the J call TRBJ1-3; D is ambiguous. Germline V gene sequence: CDR1 SGHTS, CDR2 YDEGEE. This CDR3 region has 13 residues. V lost 0 bases and J lost 8, with 9 bases in between.

This chain links TRBV2 with TRBJ2-7; 9 positions match TRBD1. With 5 bases clipped from V and 2 bases from J, the junction kept 7 bases outside the gene matches. From germline, CDR1 is SNHLY and CDR2 FYNNEI. The CDR3 is 15 residues long. CDR3 sequence: CASSTRRTGAYEQYF. The CDR3 nucleotides are TGTGCCAGCAGTACCCGAAGGACAGGGGCCTACGAGCAGTACTTC. Full variable domain (rest looked up from reference TRBV2 and TRBJ2-7): EPEVTQTPSHQVTQMGQEVILRCVPISNHLYFYWYRQILGQKVEFLVSFYNNEISEKSEIFDDQFSVERPDGSNFTLKIRSTKLEDSAMYFCASSTRRTGAYEQYFGPGTRLTVT.

V usage is TRBV19 and J usage is TRBJ2-1, with TRBD1 matching 11 bases. The V segment lost 7 bases and the J segment 3 bases; nucleotides outside the gene matches: 14. The germline gives CDR1 LNHDA, CDR2 SQIVND (reference sequence). The CDR3 length is 18 residues. CDR3 amino acids: CASNFRRDRGSFYNEQFF. The CDR3 DNA follows: TGTGCCAGTAATTTTCGGAGGGACAGGGGGTCCTTCTACAATGAGCAGTTCTTC.

This clone was seen more than once but under ten times. This chain uses TRBV4-2 with TRBJ2-2; 9 bases align to TRBD2. Trimming took 5 bases from V and 2 from J; bases not matched to a gene: 12. The length of the CDR3 is 18 residues. The germline gives CDR1 LGHNA, CDR2 YNFKEQ. CDR3 residues: CASSFRTRGGGNTGELFF. DNA for the CDR3: TGTGCCAGCAGCTTTCGGACTCGCGGGGGGGGAAACACCGGGGAGCTGTTTTTT.

The J gene is TRBJ2-5, the V gene TRBV11-2, with no clear D. Germline V gene data show CDR1 as SGHAT and CDR2 as FQNNGV. This CDR3 contains 15 residues. V was cut by 1 base and J by 0 bases, with 9 bases left in between. The CDR3 spells CASSLGTKYQETQYF. The DNA for the CDR3 is TGTGCCAGCAGCTTAGGAACAAAGTACCAAGAGACCCAGTACTTC.

In its sample, this clone was seen once. V usage is TRBV19 and J usage is TRBJ2-1; weak D call: TRBD2 (5 bases). The germline V gene encodes CDR1 LNHDA and CDR2 SQIVND (reference sequence). The V end was cut by 4 bases, the J end by 6 bases, with 13 bases between. The CDR3 is made up of 14 amino acids. The CDR3 sequence: CASSKRSAGNEQFF. For the CDR3, the DNA is TGTGCCAGTAGTAAGAGGTCGGCGGGCAATGAGCAGTTCTTC.

This clone was seen only a few times. This rearrangement joins TRBV11-2 to TRBJ1-2; 8 nucleotides line up with TRBD1. The CDR3 length is 15 residues. The V segment lost 7 bases and the J segment 3 bases; nucleotides outside the gene matches: 10. Germline-derived CDR1 and CDR2 are SGHAT and FQNNGV. The CDR3 is CASIQDRGDDYGYTF. The CDR3, as DNA: TGTGCCAGCATCCAAGACAGGGGCGACGACTATGGCTACACCTTC. The full variable domain, rest sourced from reference TRBV11-2 and TRBJ1-2, is EAGVAQSPRYKIIEKRQSVAFWCNPISGHATLYWYQQILGQGPKLLIQFQNNGVVDDSQLPKDRFSAERLKGVDSTLKIQPAKLEDSAVYLCASIQDRGDDYGYTFGSGTRLTVV.